These T cell receptor beta chains were read from a single sample in a study of monozygotic twins with inflammatory bowel disease. With the 5' RACE reads reprocessed, TCRdb shows one record per CDR3 protein and no DNA. The sample is made up of approximately 390,000 distinct CDR3 sequences, and the top ten hold more than 2% of it. The sample was blood. The receptors stem from a human donor with ulcerative colitis or Crohn's disease, or a healthy co-twin of an affected twin (not recorded which). CDR3s include the opening cysteine and the closing phenylalanine or tryptophan. The order of the fields is J gene, V gene, CDR3 protein.

j_call: TRBJ2-2
v_call: TRBV7-7
cdr3_aa: CASSLSSGATGELFF

j_call: TRBJ2-7
v_call: TRBV12-3/TRBV12-4
cdr3_aa: CASSSHGGGIYYEQYF

j_call: TRBJ2-7
v_call: TRBV12-3/TRBV12-4
cdr3_aa: CASSFTAGSYEQYF

j_call: TRBJ2-2
v_call: TRBV6-5
cdr3_aa: CASSLLAGGPLGELFF

j_call: TRBJ2-7
v_call: TRBV6-2/TRBV6-3
cdr3_aa: CASSYSTGLRAYEQYF

j_call: TRBJ2-7
v_call: TRBV20-1
cdr3_aa: CSAVSLGDGEQYF

j_call: TRBJ2-5
v_call: TRBV3-1
cdr3_aa: CASSHAQETQYF

j_call: TRBJ2-2
v_call: TRBV29-1
cdr3_aa: CSVGKTNTGELFF

j_call: TRBJ1-5
v_call: TRBV6-1
cdr3_aa: CASSPRESNQPQHF

j_call: TRBJ2-2
v_call: TRBV20-1
cdr3_aa: CSARVAGTNTGELFF

j_call: TRBJ2-2
v_call: TRBV2
cdr3_aa: CASSETSGIGELFF

j_call: TRBJ1-3
v_call: TRBV12-3/TRBV12-4
cdr3_aa: CASSLDPSGNTIYF

j_call: TRBJ2-3
v_call: TRBV5-1
cdr3_aa: CASSPRLADTQYF

j_call: TRBJ1-6
v_call: TRBV10-1
cdr3_aa: CASQGDLYNSPLHF

j_call: TRBJ2-7
v_call: TRBV12-3/TRBV12-4
cdr3_aa: CASSSGTSGHTQMEYF

j_call: TRBJ2-7
v_call: TRBV4-1
cdr3_aa: CASSQGLAGGSYEQYF

j_call: TRBJ1-1
v_call: TRBV18
cdr3_aa: CASSPNTEAFF

j_call: TRBJ1-5
v_call: TRBV15
cdr3_aa: CATSRATGAQPQHF

j_call: TRBJ2-1
v_call: TRBV12-3/TRBV12-4
cdr3_aa: CASSVGGRGEFYYNEQFF

j_call: TRBJ2-2
v_call: TRBV28
cdr3_aa: CASATHRGGTGELFF

j_call: TRBJ2-4
v_call: TRBV6-8
cdr3_aa: CASRSTGCKAKNIQYF

j_call: TRBJ1-5
v_call: TRBV12-3/TRBV12-4
cdr3_aa: CASSFGVMEPQHF

j_call: TRBJ1-4
v_call: TRBV19
cdr3_aa: CASRPGQKNEKLFF

j_call: TRBJ2-3
v_call: TRBV7-9
cdr3_aa: CASNLRGGEEDTQYF

j_call: TRBJ1-1
v_call: TRBV20-1
cdr3_aa: CSAREMGQGITEAFF

j_call: TRBJ2-3
v_call: TRBV20-1
cdr3_aa: CSAGSGGAKDTQYF

j_call: TRBJ2-4
v_call: TRBV18
cdr3_aa: CASSPDAGIQYF

j_call: TRBJ2-1
v_call: TRBV28
cdr3_aa: CASSPASVSWQEQFF

j_call: TRBJ2-1
v_call: TRBV2
cdr3_aa: CASRLRFLDEQFF

j_call: TRBJ2-2
v_call: TRBV19
cdr3_aa: CASTNYLRRGGAGTGELFF

j_call: TRBJ1-5
v_call: TRBV10-2
cdr3_aa: CASSDWGTGNQPQHF

j_call: TRBJ2-1
v_call: TRBV27
cdr3_aa: CASSLSPQLADNEQFF

j_call: TRBJ2-3
v_call: TRBV10-2
cdr3_aa: CASRPLTSGTDTQYF

j_call: TRBJ1-1
v_call: TRBV20-1
cdr3_aa: CSAGDTGMNTEAFF

j_call: TRBJ1-2
v_call: TRBV5-1
cdr3_aa: CATKRDEGVTGYTF

j_call: TRBJ2-1
v_call: TRBV7-9
cdr3_aa: CASSLGRGYNEQFF

j_call: TRBJ2-1
v_call: TRBV19
cdr3_aa: CASSITSGNVGEQFF

j_call: TRBJ2-2
v_call: TRBV6-1
cdr3_aa: CASSEGVGRRRELFF

j_call: TRBJ2-1
v_call: TRBV28
cdr3_aa: CASTGGGGPGREQFF

j_call: TRBJ2-7
v_call: TRBV7-2
cdr3_aa: CASSREGGTTYEQYF

j_call: TRBJ2-2
v_call: TRBV18
cdr3_aa: CASSPNQGMDTGELFF

j_call: TRBJ1-2
v_call: TRBV7-9
cdr3_aa: CASSETGGSGYTF

j_call: TRBJ2-7
v_call: TRBV2
cdr3_aa: CASSPRLANSYEQYF

j_call: TRBJ2-3
v_call: TRBV29-1
cdr3_aa: CSVLTGGSTDTQYF

j_call: TRBJ2-2
v_call: TRBV10-2
cdr3_aa: CASSELPNTGELFF

j_call: TRBJ2-7
v_call: TRBV10-2
cdr3_aa: CASSDGVFTGTGGVKVPYEQYF

j_call: TRBJ2-1
v_call: TRBV13
cdr3_aa: CASSLGVSYNEQFF

j_call: TRBJ2-1
v_call: TRBV30
cdr3_aa: CAWTYRVPGQADNEQFF

j_call: TRBJ2-1
v_call: TRBV5-1
cdr3_aa: CASSLTSGAGDNEQFF

j_call: TRBJ2-7
v_call: TRBV7-2
cdr3_aa: CASSFHRETYEQYF

j_call: TRBJ2-3
v_call: TRBV29-1
cdr3_aa: CSVGFTDTQYF

j_call: TRBJ1-1
v_call: TRBV14
cdr3_aa: CASSQDGGVANTEAFF

j_call: TRBJ2-4
v_call: TRBV7-6
cdr3_aa: CASSLGSGQAKNIQYF

j_call: TRBJ1-5
v_call: TRBV12-3/TRBV12-4
cdr3_aa: CASGWDQPQHF

j_call: TRBJ2-2
v_call: TRBV20-1
cdr3_aa: CSAREGGSTGELFF

j_call: TRBJ1-2
v_call: TRBV5-1
cdr3_aa: CASSSLPRDHNSKGSYGYTF

j_call: TRBJ2-7
v_call: TRBV20-1
cdr3_aa: CSARPTSGRPSDEQYF

j_call: TRBJ1-1
v_call: TRBV5-1
cdr3_aa: CASSLAPGGVVTEAFF

j_call: TRBJ2-5
v_call: TRBV15
cdr3_aa: CATSRRGGGETQYF